The 10 T cell receptor beta chains reported below all come from one sample, sequenced in a study of cytomegalovirus exposure and HLA in healthy donors (dated 2017 in TCRdb). The library came from the immunoSEQ multiplex PCR assay. For the multiplex PCR, a mixture combining 60 forward primers for TCR Vbeta segments and 13 reverse primers for TCR Jbeta segments was used. This is the immuneACCESS table as TCRdb keeps it, with only in-frame sequences that have V and J called. A part of the clones is gone; compared with another copy, unresolved V genes explain less than half, and the rest is unexplained. The sample yields tens of thousands of clones; around four fifths were counted once. Roughly a tenth of the sample comes from the top ten. The sequencing input was PBMCs. The receptors come from a man between 35 and 55 years old in good health and CMV-seronegative.

The rearrangement links TRBV21-1 to TRBJ2-2; the table gives TRBD1 as D, unverified against the DNA. TRBV21-1 has pseudogene status. This CDR3 region has 14 residues. The CDR3 region is CALQGPVNTGELFF. CDR3 DNA sequence: TGTGCCTTACAGGGTCCGGTAAACACCGGGGAGCTGTTTTTT.

The gene calls are TRBV10-3 and TRBJ2-3, with a possible D match to TRBD1 (6 bases). The CDR3 loop spans 13 amino acids. Trimming took 8 bases from V and 2 from J, leaving 11 bases between them. Germline V gene sequence: CDR1 ENHRY, CDR2 SYGVKD. As DNA, the CDR3 is TGTGCCATCCAAGGGGGTGCCACAGATACGCAGTATTTT. Protein: CAIQGGATDTQYF.

The genes are TRBV13 and TRBJ2-1; a weak D match, TRBD2 (6 bases). The CDR3 has 16 amino acids. Per the germline V gene, CDR1 is PRHDT and CDR2 is FYEKMQ (reference sequence). V was cut by 0 bases and J by 7 bases, with 16 bases left in between. The chain's CDR3 is CASSLGGLQQGNEQFF. The DNA of the CDR3 is TGTGCCAGCAGCTTAGGGGGACTCCAGCAGGGAAATGAGCAGTTCTTC. Complete variable domain (other parts from reference TRBV13 and TRBJ2-1): AAGVIQSPRHLIKEKRETATLKCYPIPRHDTVYWYQQGPGQDPQFLISFYEKMQSDKGSIPDRFSAQQFSDYHSELNMSSLELGDSALYFCASSLGGLQQGNEQFFGPGTRLTVL.

As DNA, the CDR3 is TGTGCCAGCAGCCAAGATCCTGGACAGGGACCCAAAAACATTCAGTACTTC. Translated: CASSQDPGQGPKNIQYF. The rearrangement joins TRBV14 to TRBJ2-4; the match to TRBD1 covers 8 bases. V trimming: 0 bases; J trimming: 2 bases; junction bases outside the gene matches: 6. The length of the CDR3 is 17 residues. Germline V gives CDR1 SGHDN, CDR2 FVKESK.

A word on this clone: An end of the junction does not agree with germline; a read error may underlie this. Other DNA sequences in the sample encode the same CDR3. The rearrangement uses TRBV7-2 and TRBJ1-1; 8 positions match TRBD1. The V gene's germline CDR1 is SGHTA and CDR2 FQGNSA. The CDR3 consists of 16 residues. CDR3 DNA: TGTGCTAGCAGCTTAAGTCCCGGACAGGGTGGCACTGAAGCTTTCTTT. Translated: CASSLSPGQGGTEAFF. Using reference TRBV7-2 and TRBJ1-1 for the parts outside the CDR3, the full variable domain is GAGVSQSPSNKVTEKGKDVELRCDPISGHTALYWYRQSLGQGLEFLIYFQGNSAPDKSGLPSDRFSAERTGGSVSTLTIQRTQQEDSAVYLCASSLSPGQGGTEAFFGQGTRLTVV.

This clone turned up a few times. This rearrangement joins TRBV6-1 to TRBJ1-4; the D is unclear. Germline-derived CDR1 and CDR2 are MNHNS and SASEGT. The V gene lost 4 bases and the J gene lost 7 bases, with 10 bases spanning the gap. CDR3 size: 13 residues. DNA for the CDR3: TGTGCCAGCAGTGCGGAGGGAGGTGAAAAACTGTTTTTT. Encoded protein: CASSAEGGEKLFF.

This rearrangement joins TRBV12-5 to TRBJ1-3; possibly TRBD1 for D (6 bases). The V gene's germline CDR1 is LGHNT and CDR2 FRNRAP. V lost 3 bases and J lost 0, with 9 bases in between. This CDR3 has 15 residues. The CDR3 DNA is TGTGCTAGTGGTTTAGGGACACCCTCTGGAAACACCATATATTTT. Translated, it gives CASGLGTPSGNTIYF. The full variable domain, its missing parts supplied by reference TRBV12-5 and TRBJ1-3, is DARVTQTPRHKVTEMGQEVTMRCQPILGHNTVFWYRQTMMQGLELLAYFRNRAPLDDSGMPKDRFSAEMPDATLATLKIQPSEPRDSAVYFCASGLGTPSGNTIYFGEGSWLTVV.

This rearrangement joins TRBV5-6 to TRBJ1-5; tentative D call: TRBD1 (5 bases). The CDR3 length is 15 residues. Germline loops: CDR1 SGHDT, CDR2 YYEEEE. V lost 0 bases and J 4 bases, leaving 11 bases between the germline ends. CDR3 loop: CASSLATGRNQPQHF. Here the CDR3 DNA reads TGTGCCAGCAGCTTGGCTACAGGTCGGAATCAGCCCCAGCATTTT.

CDR3 sequence reads: CASRKQGSYEQYF. CDR3 nucleotide sequence: TGTGCCAGCAGGAAACAGGGATCCTACGAGCAGTACTTC. This chain uses TRBV7-9 with TRBJ2-7, with TRBD1 as a possible D gene (6 bases). Germline V CDR1 and CDR2: SEHNR, FQNEAQ (reference sequence). The CDR3 consists of 13 residues. Trimming shortened V by 6 bases and J by 1 base, and 10 bases separated the two germline ends.

This clone was recorded only once. The chain couples TRBV27 to TRBJ1-5; 9 nucleotides agree with TRBD1. Trimming cost V 3 bases and J 7 bases; bases outside gene matches: 19. The CDR3 has 19 residues. Germline lookup yields CDR1 MNHEY and CDR2 SMNVEV (reference sequence). CDR3 sequence (DNA): TGTGCCAGCAGTTTGTTTTCGGACTACAGGGGGCGCTTAAGCCAGCCCCAGCATTTT. It codes for CASSLFSDYRGRLSQPQHF.